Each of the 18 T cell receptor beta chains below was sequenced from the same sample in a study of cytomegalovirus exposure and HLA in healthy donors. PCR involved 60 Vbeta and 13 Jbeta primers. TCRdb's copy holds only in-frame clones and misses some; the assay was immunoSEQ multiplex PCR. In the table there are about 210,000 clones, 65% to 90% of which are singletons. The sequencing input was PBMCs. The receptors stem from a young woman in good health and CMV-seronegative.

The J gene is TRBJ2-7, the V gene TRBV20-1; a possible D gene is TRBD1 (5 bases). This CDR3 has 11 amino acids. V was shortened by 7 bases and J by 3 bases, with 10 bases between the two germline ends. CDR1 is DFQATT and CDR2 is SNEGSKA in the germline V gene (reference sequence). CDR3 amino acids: CSGRANYEQYF. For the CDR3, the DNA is TGCAGTGGCAGGGCTAACTACGAGCAGTACTTC.

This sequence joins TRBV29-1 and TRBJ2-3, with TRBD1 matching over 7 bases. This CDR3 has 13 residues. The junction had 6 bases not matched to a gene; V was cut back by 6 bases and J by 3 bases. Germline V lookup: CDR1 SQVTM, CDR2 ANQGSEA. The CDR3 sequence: CSVRGRITDTQYF. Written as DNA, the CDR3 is TGCAGCGTGAGGGGGCGAATTACAGATACGCAGTATTTT.

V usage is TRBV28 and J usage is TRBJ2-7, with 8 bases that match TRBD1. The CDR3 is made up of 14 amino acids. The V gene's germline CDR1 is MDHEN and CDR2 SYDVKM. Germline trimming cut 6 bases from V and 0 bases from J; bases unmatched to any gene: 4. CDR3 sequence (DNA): TGTGCCAGCAGAGACAGGGGCCCCTCCTACGAGCAGTACTTC. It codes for CASRDRGPSYEQYF.

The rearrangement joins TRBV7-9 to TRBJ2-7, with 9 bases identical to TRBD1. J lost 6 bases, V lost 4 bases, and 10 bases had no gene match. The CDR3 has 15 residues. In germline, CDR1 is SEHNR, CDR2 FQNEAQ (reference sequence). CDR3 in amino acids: CASSSFRDREGEQYF. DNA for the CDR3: TGTGCCAGCAGCTCATTCCGGGACAGGGAGGGCGAGCAGTACTTC.

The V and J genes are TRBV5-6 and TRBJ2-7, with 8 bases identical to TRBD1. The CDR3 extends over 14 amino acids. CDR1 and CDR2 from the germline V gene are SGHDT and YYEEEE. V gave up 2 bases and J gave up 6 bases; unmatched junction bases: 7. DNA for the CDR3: TGTGCCAGCAGCTTATCGCAGGGGGCGGTCGAGCAGTACTTC. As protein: CASSLSQGAVEQYF.

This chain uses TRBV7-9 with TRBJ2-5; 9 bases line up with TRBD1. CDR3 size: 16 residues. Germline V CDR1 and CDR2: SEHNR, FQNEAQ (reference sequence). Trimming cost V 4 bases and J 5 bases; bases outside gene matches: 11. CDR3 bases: TGTGCCAGCAGCTCCCTACCGGGACAGGGAGGGGAGACCCAGTACTTC. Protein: CASSSLPGQGGETQYF.

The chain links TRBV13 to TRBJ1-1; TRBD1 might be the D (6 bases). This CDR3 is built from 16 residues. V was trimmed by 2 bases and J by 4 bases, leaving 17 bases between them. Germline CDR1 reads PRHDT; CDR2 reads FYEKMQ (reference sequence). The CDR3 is CASSLSFGGEVTEAFF. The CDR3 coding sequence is TGTGCCAGCAGCTTATCGTTTGGGGGCGAAGTCACTGAAGCTTTCTTT.

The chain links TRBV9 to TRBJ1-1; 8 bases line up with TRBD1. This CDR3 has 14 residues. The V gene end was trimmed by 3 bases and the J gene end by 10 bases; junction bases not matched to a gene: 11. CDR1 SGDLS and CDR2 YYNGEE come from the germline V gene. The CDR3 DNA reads TGTGCCAGCAGCGGACTTACAGGGGGGGGCCGAGCTTTCTTT. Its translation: CASSGLTGGGRAFF.

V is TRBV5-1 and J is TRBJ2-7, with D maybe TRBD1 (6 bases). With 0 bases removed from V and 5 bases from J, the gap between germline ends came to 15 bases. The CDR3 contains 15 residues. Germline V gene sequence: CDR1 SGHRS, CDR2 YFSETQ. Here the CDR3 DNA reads TGCGCCAGCAGCTTGGTGGGACAATCGGTGGACGAGCAGTACTTC. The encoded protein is CASSLVGQSVDEQYF.

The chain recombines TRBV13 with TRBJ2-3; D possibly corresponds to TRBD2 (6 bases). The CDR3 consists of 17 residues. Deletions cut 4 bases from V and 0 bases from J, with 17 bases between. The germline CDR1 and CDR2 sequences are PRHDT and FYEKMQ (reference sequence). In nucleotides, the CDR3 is TGTGCCAGCAGCTCCCGCCCCGGGACTGCTAGCACAGATACGCAGTATTTT. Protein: CASSSRPGTASTDTQYF.

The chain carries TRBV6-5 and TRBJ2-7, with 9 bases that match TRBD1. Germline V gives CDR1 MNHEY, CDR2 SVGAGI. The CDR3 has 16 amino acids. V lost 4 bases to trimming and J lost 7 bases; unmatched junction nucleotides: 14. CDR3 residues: CASSFSLRDREREQYF. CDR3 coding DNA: TGTGCCAGCAGTTTTTCCTTACGGGACAGGGAACGGGAGCAGTACTTC.

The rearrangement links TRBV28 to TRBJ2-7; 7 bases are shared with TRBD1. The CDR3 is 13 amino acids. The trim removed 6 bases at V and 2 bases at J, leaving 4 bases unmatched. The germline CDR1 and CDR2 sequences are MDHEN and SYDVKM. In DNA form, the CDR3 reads TGTGCCAGCAGCTCGGGACAGCCCTACGAGCAGTACTTC. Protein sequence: CASSSGQPYEQYF.

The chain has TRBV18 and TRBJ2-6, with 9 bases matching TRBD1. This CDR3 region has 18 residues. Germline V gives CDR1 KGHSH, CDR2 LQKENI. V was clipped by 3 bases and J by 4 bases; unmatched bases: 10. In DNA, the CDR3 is TGTGCCAGCTCACCGGTCCCGGGACAGGGAACCGGGGCCAACGTCCTGACTTTC. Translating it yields CASSPVPGQGTGANVLTF.

The CDR3 DNA reads as TGTGCCAGCAGTCCGACAACAAACAGGGGGCTGGGAGAGACCCAGTACTTC. This sequence encodes CASSPTTNRGLGETQYF. J is TRBJ2-5 and V is TRBV28; 9 nucleotides align to TRBD1. J was trimmed by 4 bases and V by 5 bases; bases with no gene match: 14. The CDR3 totals 17 residues. Germline assignment: CDR1 MDHEN and CDR2 SYDVKM.

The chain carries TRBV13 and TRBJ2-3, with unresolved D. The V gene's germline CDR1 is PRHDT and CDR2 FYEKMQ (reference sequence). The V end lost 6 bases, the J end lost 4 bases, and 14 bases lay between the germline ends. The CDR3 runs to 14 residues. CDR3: CASRLGSGSDTQYF. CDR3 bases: TGTGCCAGCAGGCTTGGCTCGGGTTCAGATACGCAGTATTTT.

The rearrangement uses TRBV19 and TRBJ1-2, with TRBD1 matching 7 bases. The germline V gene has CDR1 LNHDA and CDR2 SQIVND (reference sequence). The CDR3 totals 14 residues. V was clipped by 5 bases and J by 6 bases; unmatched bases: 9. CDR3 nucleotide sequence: TGTGCCAGTAGTCGGGAGGGGGCGCTTGATGGCTACACCTTC. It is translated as CASSREGALDGYTF.

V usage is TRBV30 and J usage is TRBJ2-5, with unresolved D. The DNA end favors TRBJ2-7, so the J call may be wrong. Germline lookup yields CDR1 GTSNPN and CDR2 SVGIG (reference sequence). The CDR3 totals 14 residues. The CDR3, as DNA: TGTGCCTGGAGTAGTCAGGTCGGCTCTAGCGAGCAGTACTTC. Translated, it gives CAWSSQVGSSEQYF.

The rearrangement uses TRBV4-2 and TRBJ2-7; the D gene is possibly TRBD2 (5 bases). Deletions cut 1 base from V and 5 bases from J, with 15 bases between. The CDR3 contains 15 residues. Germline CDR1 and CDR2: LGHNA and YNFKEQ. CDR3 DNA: TGTGCCAGCAGCCAAGGGGTCAGAGAGGGAGACGAGCAGTACTTC. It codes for CASSQGVREGDEQYF.